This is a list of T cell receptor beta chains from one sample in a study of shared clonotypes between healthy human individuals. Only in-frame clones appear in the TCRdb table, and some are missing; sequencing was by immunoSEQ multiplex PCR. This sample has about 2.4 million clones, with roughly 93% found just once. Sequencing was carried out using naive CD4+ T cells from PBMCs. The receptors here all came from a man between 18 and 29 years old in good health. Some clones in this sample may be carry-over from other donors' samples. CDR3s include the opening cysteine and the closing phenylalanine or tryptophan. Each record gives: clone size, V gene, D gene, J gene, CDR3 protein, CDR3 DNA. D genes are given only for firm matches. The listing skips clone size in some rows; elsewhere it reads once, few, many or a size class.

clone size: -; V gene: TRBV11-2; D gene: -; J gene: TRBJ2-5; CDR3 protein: CASSLTGFRETQYF; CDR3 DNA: TGTGCCAGCAGCTTAACAGGGTTTCGAGAGACCCAGTACTTC
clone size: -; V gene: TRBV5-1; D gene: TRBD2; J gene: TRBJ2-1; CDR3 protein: CASSPSPQRGGNYNEQFF; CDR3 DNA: TGCGCCAGCAGCCCTAGCCCCCAGCGGGGGGGGAACTACAATGAGCAGTTCTTC
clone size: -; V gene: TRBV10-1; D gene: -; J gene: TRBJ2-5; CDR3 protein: CASSEGGGLETQYF; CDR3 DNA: TGCGCCAGCAGTGAAGGCGGTGGTCTGGAGACCCAGTACTTC
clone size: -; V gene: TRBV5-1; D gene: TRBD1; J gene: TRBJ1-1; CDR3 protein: CASSFQQGDTEAFF; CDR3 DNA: TGCGCCAGCAGCTTCCAGCAGGGGGACACTGAAGCTTTCTTT
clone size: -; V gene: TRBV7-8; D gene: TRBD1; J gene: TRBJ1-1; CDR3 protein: CASSLEYRGGTEAFF; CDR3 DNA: TGTGCCAGCAGCTTAGAGTACAGGGGAGGTACTGAAGCTTTCTTT
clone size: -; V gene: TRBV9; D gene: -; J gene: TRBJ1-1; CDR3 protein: CASSVGTVTNTEAFF; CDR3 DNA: TGTGCCAGCAGCGTAGGAACAGTAACAAACACTGAAGCTTTCTTT
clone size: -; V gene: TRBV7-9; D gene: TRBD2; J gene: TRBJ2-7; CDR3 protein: CASSSYRGGEQYF; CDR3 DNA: TGTGCCAGCAGCTCCTACCGGGGGGGCGAGCAGTACTTC
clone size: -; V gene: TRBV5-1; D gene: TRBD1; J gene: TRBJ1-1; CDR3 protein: CASSFILGGQLNTEAFF; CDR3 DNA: TGCGCCAGCAGCTTTATCCTTGGGGGACAGTTGAACACTGAAGCTTTCTTT
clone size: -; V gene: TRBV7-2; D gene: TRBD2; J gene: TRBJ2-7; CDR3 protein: CASSLIFGLAGSYEQYF; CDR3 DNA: TGTGCCAGCAGCTTAATATTCGGACTAGCGGGAAGCTACGAGCAGTACTTC
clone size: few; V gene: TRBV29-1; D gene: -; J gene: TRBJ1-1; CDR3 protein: CSVALGAGEAFF; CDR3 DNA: TGCAGCGTTGCTCTCGGAGCTGGTGAAGCTTTCTTT
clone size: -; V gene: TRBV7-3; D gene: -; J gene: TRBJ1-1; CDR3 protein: CASSLGGQLNTEAFF; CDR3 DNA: TGTGCCAGCAGCTTAGGGGGTCAGTTGAACACTGAAGCTTTCTTT
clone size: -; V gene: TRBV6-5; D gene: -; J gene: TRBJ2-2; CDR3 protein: CASSYIGRGAGELFF; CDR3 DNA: TGTGCCAGCAGTTACATAGGTCGTGGGGCTGGGGAGCTGTTTTTT
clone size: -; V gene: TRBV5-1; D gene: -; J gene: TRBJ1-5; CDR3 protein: CASSLYGGQPQHF; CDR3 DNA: TGCGCCAGCAGCTTGTATGGGGGTCAGCCCCAGCATTTT
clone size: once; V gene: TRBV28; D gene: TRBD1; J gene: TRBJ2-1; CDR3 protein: CASSLPQGTEFF; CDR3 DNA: TGTGCCAGCAGTTTGCCACAGGGGACGGAGTTCTTC
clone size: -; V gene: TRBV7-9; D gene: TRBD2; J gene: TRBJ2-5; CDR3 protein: CASSSTSEGVRETQYF; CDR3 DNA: TGTGCCAGCAGTTCGACTAGCGAGGGTGTGCGAGAGACCCAGTACTTC
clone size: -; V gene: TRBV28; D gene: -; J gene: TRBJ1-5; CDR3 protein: CASKTQGHNQPQHF; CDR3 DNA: TGTGCCAGCAAAACTCAGGGACACAATCAGCCCCAGCATTTT
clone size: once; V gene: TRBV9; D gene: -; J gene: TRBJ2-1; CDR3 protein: CASSVELSSPDNEQFF; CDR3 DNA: TGTGCCAGCAGCGTAGAACTGTCTAGCCCAGACAATGAGCAGTTCTTC
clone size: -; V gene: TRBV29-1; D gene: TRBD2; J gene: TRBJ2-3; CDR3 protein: CSATPPGGRATDTQYF; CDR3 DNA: TGCAGCGCGACACCCCCGGGCGGGAGAGCCACAGATACGCAGTATTTT
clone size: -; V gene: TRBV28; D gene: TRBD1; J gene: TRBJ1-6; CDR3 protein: CASRNVPGQGNSSPLHF; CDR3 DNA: TGTGCCAGCAGAAACGTCCCGGGACAGGGGAATAGCTCACCCCTCCACTTT
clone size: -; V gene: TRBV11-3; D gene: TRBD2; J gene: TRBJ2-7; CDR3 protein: CASSLGFGGAYEQYF; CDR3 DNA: TGTGCCAGCAGCTTAGGGTTCGGGGGGGCCTACGAGCAGTACTTC
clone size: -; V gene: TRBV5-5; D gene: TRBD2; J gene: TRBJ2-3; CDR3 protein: CASSWGAGGNTDTQYF; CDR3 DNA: TGTGCCAGCAGCTGGGGTGCGGGAGGGAACACAGATACGCAGTATTTT
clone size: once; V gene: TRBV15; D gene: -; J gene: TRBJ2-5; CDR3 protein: CATSRGGGQETQYF; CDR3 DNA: TGTGCCACCAGCAGAGGTGGGGGCCAAGAGACCCAGTACTTC
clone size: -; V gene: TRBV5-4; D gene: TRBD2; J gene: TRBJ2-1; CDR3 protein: CASSSGTSGTYNEQFF; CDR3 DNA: TGTGCCAGCAGCTCCGGGACTAGCGGGACCTACAATGAGCAGTTCTTC
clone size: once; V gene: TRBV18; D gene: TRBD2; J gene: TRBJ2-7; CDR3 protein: CASSPPGGDYPYEQYF; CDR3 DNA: TGTGCCAGCTCACCACCCGGCGGGGACTACCCTTACGAGCAGTACTTC
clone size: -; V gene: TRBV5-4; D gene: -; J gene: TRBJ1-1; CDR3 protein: CASSFFPSTEAFF; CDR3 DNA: TGTGCCAGCAGCTTTTTTCCCTCCACTGAAGCTTTCTTT
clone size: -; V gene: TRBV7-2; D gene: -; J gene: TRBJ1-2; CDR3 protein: CASSLDIGYGYTF; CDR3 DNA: TGTGCCAGCAGCTTGGACATTGGCTACGGCTACACCTTC
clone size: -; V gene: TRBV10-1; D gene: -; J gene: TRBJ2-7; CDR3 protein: CASSAGGEQYF; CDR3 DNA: TGCGCCAGCAGTGCAGGCGGCGAGCAGTACTTC
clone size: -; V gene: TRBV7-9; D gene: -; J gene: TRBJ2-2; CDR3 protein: CASSSGRTNTGELFF; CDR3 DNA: TGTGCCAGCAGCTCAGGACGGACGAACACCGGGGAGCTGTTTTTT
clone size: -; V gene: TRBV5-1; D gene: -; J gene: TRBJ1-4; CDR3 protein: CASSLSPGWDEKLFF; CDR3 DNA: TGCGCCAGCAGCTTGTCGCCGGGGTGGGATGAAAAACTGTTTTTT
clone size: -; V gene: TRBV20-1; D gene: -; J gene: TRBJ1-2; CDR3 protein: CSPRGNYGYTF; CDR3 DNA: TGCAGCCCCAGGGGTAACTATGGCTACACCTTC
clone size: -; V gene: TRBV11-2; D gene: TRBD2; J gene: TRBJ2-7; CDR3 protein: CASSPRNSGSSYEQYF; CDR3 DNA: TGTGCCAGCAGCCCAAGAAATAGCGGGAGTTCCTACGAGCAGTACTTC
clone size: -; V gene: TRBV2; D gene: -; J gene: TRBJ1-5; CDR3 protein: CASNGDGKGSNQPQHF; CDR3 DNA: TGTGCCAGCAATGGGGACGGTAAAGGAAGCAATCAGCCCCAGCATTTT
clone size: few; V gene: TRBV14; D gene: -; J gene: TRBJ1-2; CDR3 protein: CASSFRRAPGYGYTF; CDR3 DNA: TGTGCCAGCAGCTTCCGCAGGGCCCCAGGCTACGGCTACACCTTC
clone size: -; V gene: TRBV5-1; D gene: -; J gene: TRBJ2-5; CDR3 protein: CASSGGPTSQETQYF; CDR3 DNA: TGCGCCAGCAGCGGGGGCCCCACAAGCCAAGAGACCCAGTACTTC
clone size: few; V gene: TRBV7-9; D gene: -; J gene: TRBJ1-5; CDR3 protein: CASSGGLSNQPQHF; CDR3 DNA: TGTGCCAGCAGCGGGGGCCTGAGCAATCAGCCCCAGCATTTT
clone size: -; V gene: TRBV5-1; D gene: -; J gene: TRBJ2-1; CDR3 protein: CASSRDGGTYNEQFF; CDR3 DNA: TGCGCCAGCAGCAGGGACGGGGGCACCTACAATGAGCAGTTCTTC
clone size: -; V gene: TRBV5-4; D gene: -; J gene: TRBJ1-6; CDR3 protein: CASSLRPDGSRPLHF; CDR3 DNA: TGTGCCAGCAGCTTGCGACCAGATGGGTCAAGGCCCCTCCACTTT
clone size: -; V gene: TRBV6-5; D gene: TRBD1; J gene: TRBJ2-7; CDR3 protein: CASSHRDRGSYEQYF; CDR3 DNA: TGTGCCAGCAGTCACCGGGACAGGGGGTCCTACGAGCAGTACTTC
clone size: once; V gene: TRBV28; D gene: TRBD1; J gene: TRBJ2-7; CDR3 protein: CASLPGTVYSSYEQYF; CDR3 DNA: TGTGCCAGCCTACCCGGGACAGTCTATAGCTCCTACGAGCAGTACTTC
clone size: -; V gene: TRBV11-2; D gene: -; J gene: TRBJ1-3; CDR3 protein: CASSFSGHLSGNTIYF; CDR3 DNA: TGTGCCAGCAGCTTCTCGGGACACCTCTCTGGAAACACCATATATTTT
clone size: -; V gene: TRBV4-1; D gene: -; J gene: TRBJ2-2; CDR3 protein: CASSQTPTNTGELFF; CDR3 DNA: TGCGCCAGCAGCCAAACCCCAACTAACACCGGGGAGCTGTTTTTT
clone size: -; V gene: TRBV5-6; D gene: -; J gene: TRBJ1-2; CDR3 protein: CASSLAGWRQNYGYTF; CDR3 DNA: TGTGCCAGCAGCTTGGCCGGTTGGAGGCAGAACTATGGCTACACCTTC
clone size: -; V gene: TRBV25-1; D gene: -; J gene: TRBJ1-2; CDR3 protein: CASSPRVGINYGYTF; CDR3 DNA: TGTGCCAGCAGTCCTCGCGTAGGGATAAACTATGGCTACACCTTC
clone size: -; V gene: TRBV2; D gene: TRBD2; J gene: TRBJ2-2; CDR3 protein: CASRGGSQTGELFF; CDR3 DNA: TGTGCCAGCAGGGGGGGGTCCCAAACCGGGGAGCTGTTTTTT
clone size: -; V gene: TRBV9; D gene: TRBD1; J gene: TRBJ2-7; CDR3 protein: CASSVGQAPNSEQYF; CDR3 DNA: TGTGCCAGCAGCGTCGGACAGGCCCCCAATTCCGAGCAGTACTTC